A single sample gave rise to the 5 T cell receptor beta chains below, sequenced in a study of blood T cell repertoires in COVID-19. Libraries were prepared by immunoSEQ multiplex PCR; TCRdb keeps only in-frame clonotypes and omits some of them. Of 65,000 to 100,000 clones detected, approximately 84% appear once; the ten largest clones hold around 14%. What was sequenced was peripheral blood. Every receptor here comes from a human donor in a cohort sampled during active COVID-19.

The rearrangement joins TRBV10-1 to TRBJ2-2, with 9 positions matching TRBD1. This CDR3 region has 14 residues. The ends lost 4 bases at V and 7 bases at J; junction bases unmatched: 4. Germline-derived CDR1 and CDR2 are WNHNN and SYGVQD (reference sequence). Here the CDR3 DNA reads TGCGCCAGCAGTGGGCGGACAGGGGTCGGGGAGCTGTTTTTT. Amino acid sequence: CASSGRTGVGELFF.

This chain connects TRBV29-1 to TRBJ2-4; weak D call: TRBD1 (6 bases). The CDR3 contains 15 residues. CDR1 and CDR2 (germline): SQVTM, ANQGSEA. The V end lost 3 bases, the J end lost 5 bases, and 17 bases lay between the germline ends. Here the CDR3 DNA reads TGCAGCGTTGACCAAACAGGGTTTGGGGAAAACATTCAGTACTTC. Its protein is CSVDQTGFGENIQYF.

This chain uses TRBV3-1 (or the pseudogene TRBV3-2) with TRBJ1-2; 7 nucleotides align to TRBD1. The trim removed 1 base at V and 9 bases at J, leaving 11 bases unmatched. The CDR3 loop spans 15 amino acids. In germline, CDR1 is LGHDT, CDR2 YNNKEL (reference sequence). CDR3 amino acids: CASSQGGTATGRYTF. The CDR3 DNA follows: TGTGCCAGCAGCCAAGGAGGGACAGCCACCGGTCGCTACACCTTC.

V is TRBV14 and J is TRBJ1-2, with a weak D call TRBD1 (6 bases). The CDR3 consists of 13 residues. From germline, CDR1 is SGHDN and CDR2 FVKESK. The V end was cut by 2 bases, the J end by 5 bases, with 9 bases between. The CDR3 DNA sequence: TGTGCCAGCAGCCAACAGACAGGATATGGCTACACCTTC. It codes for CASSQQTGYGYTF.

This sequence joins TRBV14 and TRBJ2-3; 14 bases align to TRBD2. CDR1 is SGHDN, CDR2 FVKESK, per germline. The V segment lost 0 bases and the J segment 4 bases; nucleotides outside the gene matches: 12. The CDR3 loop spans 20 amino acids. CDR3 coding DNA: TGTGCCAGCAGCCAAGACTCAGGACTAGCGGGGGGACTAAGCCCAGATACGCAGTATTTT. This sequence encodes CASSQDSGLAGGLSPDTQYF.